Listed here are 11 T cell receptor beta chains from one sample, sequenced in a study of identical twins. In TCRdb, the 5' RACE reads were re-called with MiXCR into one record per CDR3 protein. The repertoire holds hundreds of thousands of distinct CDR3 sequences, with roughly 6% as singletons. Sequenced material: naive T cells sorted from blood. The receptors derive from a man between 18 and 35 years old in good health.

This clonotype was seen only a few times. V and J are TRBV28 and TRBJ2-2; D could derive from TRBD1 or TRBD2 (5 bases each). Looked up from germline, CDR1 is MDHEN and CDR2 is SYDVKM. This CDR3 comprises 14 residues. V was cut by 7 bases and J by 4 bases, with 13 bases left in between. The CDR3 coding sequence is TGTGCCAGCAACGACAGAGGGGTCACCGGGGAGCTGTTTTTT. It codes for CASNDRGVTGELFF.

Comments on this clonotype: A single base separates this from a much larger clone, so it may be a read error. The CDR3, as DNA: TGTGCCACCAGCAGAGATCAAGCACAGGGGGAGGAGACCCAGTACTTC. Amino acids: CATSRDQAQGEETQYF. The chain combines TRBV15 with TRBJ2-5, with 8 bases lining up with TRBD1. CDR1 and CDR2 from the germline V gene are LNHNV and YYDKDF (reference sequence). CDR3 length equals 16 residues. J was trimmed by 5 bases and V by 0 bases; bases with no gene match: 8.

This clonotype has at least ten counts. This sequence joins TRBV20-1 and TRBJ1-2; D unresolved. From germline, CDR1 is DFQATT and CDR2 SNEGSKA (reference sequence). Trimming cost V 1 base and J 5 bases, with 5 bases left between them. This CDR3 comprises 11 residues. The CDR3 sequence is CSARVRYGYTF. CDR3 coding DNA: TGCAGTGCTAGAGTTCGGTATGGCTACACCTTC.

This clonotype showed up just a few times. The CDR3 region is CSGGALLTGNQETQYF. The CDR3 DNA reads as TGCAGCGGGGGGGCCCTGCTGACAGGGAACCAAGAGACCCAGTACTTC. The chain has TRBV29-1 and TRBJ2-5; the D gene is possibly TRBD1 (7 bases). The CDR3 loop spans 16 amino acids. V was clipped by 7 bases and J by 0 bases, with 21 bases between them. Germline assignment: CDR1 SQVTM and CDR2 ANQGSEA.

This clonotype was observed many times. The chain uses TRBV20-1 and TRBJ1-1; 9 nucleotides align to TRBD1. The germline gives CDR1 DFQATT, CDR2 SNEGSKA (reference sequence). Germline trimming cut 3 bases from V and 5 bases from J; bases unmatched to any gene: 1. The CDR3 runs to 12 residues. The CDR3 coding sequence is TGCAGTGCTAGGACAGGGGGGACTGAAGCTTTCTTT. Amino acid sequence: CSARTGGTEAFF.

Only a few counts were recorded for this clonotype. The chain has TRBV14 and TRBJ2-3; D remains ambiguous. This CDR3 is 18 amino acids long. Trimming stripped 6 bases from V and 4 bases from J, with 26 bases between. Germline values: CDR1 SGHDN, CDR2 FVKESK. The CDR3 is CASSPRGVGAGFPDTQYF. CDR3 coding DNA: TGTGCCAGCAGTCCAAGAGGAGTTGGAGCCGGGTTCCCAGATACGCAGTATTTT.

The chain has TRBV7-8 and TRBJ2-7; 9 bases map to TRBD1. Trimming took 4 bases from V and 7 from J; bases not matched to a gene: 14. Germline assignment: CDR1 SGHVS and CDR2 FQNEAQ. CDR3 size: 16 residues. For the CDR3, the DNA is TGTGCCAGCAGCTCCCCTAGCACGGACAGGGGAGAAGAGCAGTACTTC. This translates into CASSSPSTDRGEEQYF.

This clonotype was counted ten times or more. This chain connects TRBV28 to TRBJ2-3; D uncertain. Trimming removed 6 bases at V and 10 bases at J, with 14 bases between. The CDR3 totals 12 residues. CDR1 MDHEN and CDR2 SYDVKM come from the germline V gene. CDR3 residues: CASSRTAHPQYF. As DNA, the CDR3 is TGTGCCAGCAGCCGGACCGCCCATCCGCAGTATTTT.

The CDR3 sequence: CASSSRIYNEQFF. Here the CDR3 DNA reads TGTGCCAGCAGCTCGAGGATCTACAATGAGCAGTTCTTC. V is TRBV11-2 and J is TRBJ2-1; no clear D gene. Germline assignment: CDR1 SGHAT and CDR2 FQNNGV. The CDR3 consists of 13 residues. V was pared by 4 bases and J by 3 bases, with 7 bases between. The variable domain in full, with the rest retrieved from reference TRBV11-2 and TRBJ2-1, is EAGVAQSPRYKIIEKRQSVAFWCNPISGHATLYWYQQILGQGPKLLIQFQNNGVVDDSQLPKDRFSAERLKGVDSTLKIQPAKLEDSAVYLCASSSRIYNEQFFGPGTRLTVL.

This clonotype was picked up many times. V is TRBV29-1 and J is TRBJ1-2, with 9 bases that match TRBD1. The germline V gene has CDR1 SQVTM and CDR2 ANQGSEA. The length of the CDR3 is 12 residues. V lost 7 bases and J lost 5; bases outside the gene matches: 5. The CDR3 protein is CSALGQGYGYTF. For the CDR3, the DNA is TGCAGCGCCCTGGGACAGGGATATGGCTACACCTTC.

This clonotype has ten or more counts. The chain links TRBV29-1 to TRBJ2-7, with 7 bases identical to TRBD1. The CDR3 runs 12 residues. Germline V gene sequence: CDR1 SQVTM, CDR2 ANQGSEA. As DNA, the CDR3 is TGCATGGCCGGGACAGAATCTTACGAGCAGTACGTC. Its translation: CMAGTESYEQYV.